This TCR beta chain originates from a study of response to subunit inactivated influenza vaccine. Overall study findings and caveats: Each seasonal flu vaccination may recruit only limited new T cells, authors suggested.

Notes on this clonotype: What it binds is not known.

TCRdb used MiXCR to reprocess the RT-PCR reads, holding one entry per CDR3 protein. This sample has 450,000 to 600,000 distinct CDR3 sequences, with around 8% found just once. Germline V gene sequence: CDR1 SGHAT, CDR2 FQDESV (reference sequence). The CDR3 sequence is 15 residues long. Between the trimmed V and J ends, which lost 5 bases and 3 bases, there was a span of 11 bases. The chain links TRBV11-1 to TRBJ2-6, with a tentative D call TRBD2 (5 bases). This material consisted of PBMCs from blood, taken less than 30 months after vaccination. This TCR derives from a man aged 50-75 years who received an inactivated influenza vaccine. CDR3 sequence reads: CASSTEGYGANVLTF. The CDR3 DNA follows: TGTGCCAGCAGCACCGAGGGATATGGGGCCAACGTCCTGACTTTC.